This T cell receptor (beta chain) was documented in a study of T cell repertoires in cytomegalovirus infection. Study as a whole: Public TCR beta signature analysis indicated the presence of both CMV infection and matching HLA type. Study-wide results and caveats: The cumulative frequency of public TCR beta families identified carriers of CMV plus the relevant HLA. Within the response measured ex vivo, HLA-C-restricted CMV-specific TCR beta clonotypes were dominant.

Concerning this clonotype: Its antigen is not identified.

This CDR3 has 16 amino acids. Germline CDR1 reads SGDLS; CDR2 reads YYNGEE. V lost 0 bases to trimming and J lost 0 bases; unmatched junction nucleotides: 5. Via MiXCR, TCRdb re-called the reads, giving one row per CDR3 protein. The sample carries some 350,000 distinct CDR3 sequences, 25% to 30% recorded once. The specimen was cultured PBMCs, collected from culture after CMV antigen stimulation. This chain connects TRBV9 to TRBJ2-5, with 7 bases fitting TRBD2. This clonotype originated in a human donor in good health (CMV status not recorded). Some clones in this sample may be carry-over from other donors' samples. CDR3 in DNA: TGTGCCAGCAGCGTAGCTGGGCGGGGGTACCAAGAGACCCAGTACTTC. Encoded protein: CASSVAGRGYQETQYF.